The clone carrying this T cell receptor beta chain was found a few times. Its antigen is not identified. The CDR3 length is 14 residues. Trimming removed 2 bases from V and 6 bases from J; junction bases left unmatched: 4. CDR1 and CDR2 from the germline V gene are SGHTA and FQGNSA. This sample is part of a study of response to subunit inactivated influenza vaccine. MiXCR, applied by TCRdb to the RT-PCR reads, yields one record per CDR3 protein. The sample shows hundreds of thousands of distinct CDR3 sequences, 12% to 15% of them seen only once. Overall study results and limits: Authors suggested that a seasonal influenza vaccination recruits few new T cells each time.

Specimen: PBMCs from blood, collected about 14 days before vaccination. This TCR was recovered from a man between 50 and 59 years old who received an inactivated influenza vaccine. J is TRBJ2-4 and V is TRBV7-2; 7 bases line up with TRBD2. The CDR3 nucleotides are TGTGCCAGCAGCTTAAAGGCTAGCGGAAACATTCAGTACTTC. Translation gives CASSLKASGNIQYF.